The clone carrying this T cell receptor beta chain occurred many times. The antigen is unknown. These data come from a study of identical twins. The CDR3 consists of 16 residues. CDR1 and CDR2 from the germline V gene are SGDLS and YYNGEE. V shed 0 bases, J shed 2 bases, and the junction held 6 bases outside the gene matches. General observations from the study: Interpretation of the results relied on cross-sectional statistical analysis and not on following the same donors. Fewer insertions marked abundant cord blood beta clonotypes; young adult naive trended weakly, memory not at all.

Through template switching, a universal primer site was introduced, and the cDNA contained unique molecular identifiers. TCRdb independently ran MiXCR on the 5' RACE reads; one entry per CDR3 protein. Among more than 1.5 million distinct CDR3 sequences listed, around 29% were seen once. The chain employs TRBV9 and TRBJ2-3, with 7 bases aligning to TRBD2. The sample consisted of cord blood. This TCR came from a newborn girl in good health. CDR3 sequence: CASSVAGGPSTDTQYF. The DNA for the CDR3 is TGTGCCAGCAGCGTAGCGGGAGGCCCATCCACAGATACGCAGTATTTT.